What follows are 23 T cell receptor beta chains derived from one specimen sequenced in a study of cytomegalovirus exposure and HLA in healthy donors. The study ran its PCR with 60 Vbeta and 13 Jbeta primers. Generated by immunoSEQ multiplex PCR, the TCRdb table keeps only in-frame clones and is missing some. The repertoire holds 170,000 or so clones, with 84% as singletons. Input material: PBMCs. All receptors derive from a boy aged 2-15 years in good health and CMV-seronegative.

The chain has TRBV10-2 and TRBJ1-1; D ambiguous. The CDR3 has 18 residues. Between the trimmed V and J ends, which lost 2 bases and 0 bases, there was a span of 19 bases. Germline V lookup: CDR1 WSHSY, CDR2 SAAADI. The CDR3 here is CASSEDTDVWRMNTEAFF. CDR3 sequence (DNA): TGCGCCAGCAGTGAGGATACAGACGTGTGGCGCATGAACACTGAAGCTTTCTTT.

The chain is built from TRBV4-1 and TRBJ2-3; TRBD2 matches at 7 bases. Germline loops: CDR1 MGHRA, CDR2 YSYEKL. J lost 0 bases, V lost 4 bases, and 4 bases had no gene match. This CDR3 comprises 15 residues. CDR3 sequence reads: CASSPTSASTDTQYF. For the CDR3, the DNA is TGCGCCAGCAGCCCTACTAGCGCGAGCACAGATACGCAGTATTTT.

CDR3 in amino acids: CASSQVAGVRGEQFF. The CDR3, as DNA: TGTGCCAGCAGCCAAGTAGCGGGAGTGCGCGGTGAGCAGTTCTTC. V and J are TRBV7-9 and TRBJ2-1; 9 bases are shared with TRBD2. CDR3 size: 15 residues. Germline CDR1 is SEHNR and CDR2 is FQNEAQ (reference sequence). J gave up 9 bases and V 5 bases, and 11 bases lay outside the gene matches.

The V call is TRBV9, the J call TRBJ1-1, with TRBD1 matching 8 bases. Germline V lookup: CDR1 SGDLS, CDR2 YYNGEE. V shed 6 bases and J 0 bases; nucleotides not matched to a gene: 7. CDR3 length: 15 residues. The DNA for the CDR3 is TGTGCCAGCACCCAAGGACAGGGAATGAACACTGAAGCTTTCTTT. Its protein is CASTQGQGMNTEAFF.

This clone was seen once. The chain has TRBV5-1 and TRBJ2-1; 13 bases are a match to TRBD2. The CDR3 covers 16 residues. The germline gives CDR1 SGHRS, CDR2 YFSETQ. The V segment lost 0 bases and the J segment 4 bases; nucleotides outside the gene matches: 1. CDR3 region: CASSLGGLAGYNEQFF. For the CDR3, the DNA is TGCGCCAGCAGCTTGGGGGGACTAGCGGGGTACAATGAGCAGTTCTTC.

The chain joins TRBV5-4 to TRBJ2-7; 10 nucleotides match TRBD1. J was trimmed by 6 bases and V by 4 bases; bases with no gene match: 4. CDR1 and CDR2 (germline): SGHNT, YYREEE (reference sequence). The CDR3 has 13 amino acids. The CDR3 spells CASSAWTGGEQYF. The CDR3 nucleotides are TGTGCCAGCAGCGCCTGGACAGGGGGCGAGCAGTACTTC.

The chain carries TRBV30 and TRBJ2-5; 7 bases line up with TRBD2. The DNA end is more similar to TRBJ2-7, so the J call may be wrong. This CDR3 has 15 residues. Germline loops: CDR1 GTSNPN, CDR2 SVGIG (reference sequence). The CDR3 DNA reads TGTGCCTGGAGTGCACTGGGGCGGGAGAAATACGAGCAGTACTTC. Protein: CAWSALGREKYEQYF.

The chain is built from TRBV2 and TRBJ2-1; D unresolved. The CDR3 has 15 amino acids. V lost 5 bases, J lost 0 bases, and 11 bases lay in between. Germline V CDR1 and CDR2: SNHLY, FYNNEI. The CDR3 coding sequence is TGTGCCAGCAGTCCTGAGGCCAGCTCCTACAATGAGCAGTTCTTC. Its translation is CASSPEASSYNEQFF.

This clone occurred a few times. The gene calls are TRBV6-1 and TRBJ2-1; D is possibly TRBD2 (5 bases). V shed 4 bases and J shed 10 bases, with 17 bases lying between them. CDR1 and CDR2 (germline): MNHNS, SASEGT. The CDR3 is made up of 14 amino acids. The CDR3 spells CASSGLLGPPEQFF. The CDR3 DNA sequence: TGTGCCAGCAGTGGGCTACTAGGGCCTCCGGAGCAGTTCTTC.

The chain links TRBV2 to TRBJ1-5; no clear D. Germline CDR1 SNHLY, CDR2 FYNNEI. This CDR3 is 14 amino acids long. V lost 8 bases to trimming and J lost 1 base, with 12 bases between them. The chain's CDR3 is CASLREMSNQPQHF. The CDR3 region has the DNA TGTGCCAGCCTGCGGGAGATGAGCAATCAGCCCCAGCATTTT.

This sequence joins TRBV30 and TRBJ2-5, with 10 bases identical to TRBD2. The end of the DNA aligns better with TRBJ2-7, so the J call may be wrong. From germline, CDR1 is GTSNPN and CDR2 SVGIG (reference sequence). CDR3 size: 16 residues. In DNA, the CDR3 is TGTGCCTGGAGTGTTCGGACTAGCGGAACCTCCTACGAGCAGTACTTC. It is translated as CAWSVRTSGTSYEQYF.

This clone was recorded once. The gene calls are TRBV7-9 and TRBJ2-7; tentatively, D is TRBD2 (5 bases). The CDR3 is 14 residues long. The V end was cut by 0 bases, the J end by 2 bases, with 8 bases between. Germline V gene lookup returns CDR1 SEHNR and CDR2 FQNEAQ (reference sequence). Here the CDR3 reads CASSLAERAYEQYF. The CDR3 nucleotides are TGTGCCAGCAGCTTAGCGGAGAGGGCCTACGAGCAGTACTTC.

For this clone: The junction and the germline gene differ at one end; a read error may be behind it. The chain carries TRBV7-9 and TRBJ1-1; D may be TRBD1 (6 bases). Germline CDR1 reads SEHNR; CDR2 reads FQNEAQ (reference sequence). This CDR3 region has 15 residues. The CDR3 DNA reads TGTTCCAGTCGGGGTATACAGGGAAGGGGGACTGAAGCTTTCTTT. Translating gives CSSRGIQGRGTEAFF.

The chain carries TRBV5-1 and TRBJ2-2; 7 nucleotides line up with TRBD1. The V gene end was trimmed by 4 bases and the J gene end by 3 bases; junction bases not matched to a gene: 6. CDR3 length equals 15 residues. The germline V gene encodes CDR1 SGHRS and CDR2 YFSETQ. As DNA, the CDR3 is TGCGCCAGCAGCCCGGGGACAGCTGACACCGGGGAGCTGTTTTTT. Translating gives CASSPGTADTGELFF.

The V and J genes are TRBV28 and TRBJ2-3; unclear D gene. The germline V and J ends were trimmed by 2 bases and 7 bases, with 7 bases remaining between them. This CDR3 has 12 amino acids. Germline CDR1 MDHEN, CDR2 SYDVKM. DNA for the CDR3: TGTGCCAGCAGTTTAGCGCTATATACGCAGTATTTT. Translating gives CASSLALYTQYF.

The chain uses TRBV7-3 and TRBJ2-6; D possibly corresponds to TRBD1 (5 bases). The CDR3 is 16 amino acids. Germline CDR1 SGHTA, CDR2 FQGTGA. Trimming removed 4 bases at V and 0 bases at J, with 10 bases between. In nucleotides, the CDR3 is TGTGCCAGCAGCTCCATGGGGCGCTCTGGGGCCAACGTCCTGACTTTC. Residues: CASSSMGRSGANVLTF.

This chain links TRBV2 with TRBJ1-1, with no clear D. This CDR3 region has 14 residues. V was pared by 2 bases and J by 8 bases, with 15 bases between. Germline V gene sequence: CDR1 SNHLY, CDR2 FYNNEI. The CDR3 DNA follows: TGTGCCAGCAGTGAAAGCCGTATTCACTGGGAAGCTTTCTTT. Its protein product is CASSESRIHWEAFF.

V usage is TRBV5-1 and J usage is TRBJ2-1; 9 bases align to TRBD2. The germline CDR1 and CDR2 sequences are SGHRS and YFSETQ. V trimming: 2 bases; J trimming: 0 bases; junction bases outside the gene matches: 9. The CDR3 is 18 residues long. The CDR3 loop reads CASSFYSGRDSSYNEQFF. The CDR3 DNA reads TGCGCCAGCAGCTTCTATAGCGGGAGAGACAGCTCCTACAATGAGCAGTTCTTC.

The CDR3 region has the DNA TGTGCCAGCAGTTTAACAGCGGGAGAGAATTCACCCCTCCACTTT. Translation gives CASSLTAGENSPLHF. The chain uses TRBV27 and TRBJ1-6; D gene uncertain. Germline V CDR1 and CDR2: MNHEY, SMNVEV (reference sequence). Trimming cost V 2 bases and J 7 bases, with 12 bases left between them. CDR3 length: 15 residues.

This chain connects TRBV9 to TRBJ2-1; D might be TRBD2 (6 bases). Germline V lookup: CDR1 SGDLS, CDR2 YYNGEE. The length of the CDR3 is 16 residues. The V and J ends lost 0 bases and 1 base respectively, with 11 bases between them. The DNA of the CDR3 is TGTGCCAGCAGCGTAGCCGTTGGGGGGTCCTACAATGAGCAGTTCTTC. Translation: CASSVAVGGSYNEQFF. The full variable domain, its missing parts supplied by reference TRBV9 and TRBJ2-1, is DSGVTQTPKHLITATGQRVTLRCSPRSGDLSVYWYQQSLDQGLQFLIQYYNGEERAKGNILERFSAQQFPDLHSELNLSSLELGDSALYFCASSVAVGGSYNEQFFGPGTRLTVL.

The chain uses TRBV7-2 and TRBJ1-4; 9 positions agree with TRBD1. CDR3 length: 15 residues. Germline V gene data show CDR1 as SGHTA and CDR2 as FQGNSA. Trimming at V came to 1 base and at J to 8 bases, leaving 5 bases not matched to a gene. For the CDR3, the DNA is TGTGCCAGCAGCTTAGGACAGGGGGGGGGAGAAAAACTGTTTTTT. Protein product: CASSLGQGGGEKLFF.

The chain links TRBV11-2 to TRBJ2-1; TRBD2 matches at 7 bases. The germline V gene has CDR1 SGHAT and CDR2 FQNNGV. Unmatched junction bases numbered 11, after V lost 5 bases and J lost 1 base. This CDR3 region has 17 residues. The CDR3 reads CASSPPAASGSYNEQFF. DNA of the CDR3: TGTGCCAGCAGCCCCCCGGCGGCTAGCGGTTCCTACAATGAGCAGTTCTTC.

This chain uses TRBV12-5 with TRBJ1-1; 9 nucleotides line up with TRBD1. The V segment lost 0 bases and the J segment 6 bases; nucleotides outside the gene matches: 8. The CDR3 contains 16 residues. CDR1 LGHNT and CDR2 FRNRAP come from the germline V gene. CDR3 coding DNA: TGTGCTAGTGGTTTGGTACTACGAGGACAGGGGCCTGAAGCTTTCTTT. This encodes CASGLVLRGQGPEAFF. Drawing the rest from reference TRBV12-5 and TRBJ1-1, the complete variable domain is DARVTQTPRHKVTEMGQEVTMRCQPILGHNTVFWYRQTMMQGLELLAYFRNRAPLDDSGMPKDRFSAEMPDATLATLKIQPSEPRDSAVYFCASGLVLRGQGPEAFFGQGTRLTVV.